The 20 T cell receptor beta chains presented below share a single source sample, sequenced in a study of T cells in Graves' hyperthyroidism and ophthalmopathy. Amplified TCR beta CDR3 regions derived from RNA transcripts. Primed by the HTBI set, a first-round RT-PCR was run on the TCR CDR3. TCRdb independently ran MiXCR on the multiplex PCR reads; one entry per CDR3 protein. The sample contains about 250,000 distinct CDR3 sequences, more than 20% of which appear only once. The sample taken for sequencing was blood. These receptors all come from a woman in her thirties or forties with Graves' ophthalmopathy.

J is TRBJ2-5 and V is TRBV7-6; no definite D call. The V gene's germline CDR1 is SGHVS and CDR2 FNYEAQ. The CDR3 consists of 14 residues. V gave up 2 bases and J gave up 4 bases, with 11 bases separating them. As DNA, the CDR3 is TGTGCCAGCAGCTTAAGGTGGGGTGTAGAGACCCAGTACTTC. It is translated as CASSLRWGVETQYF.

The V gene is TRBV28, the J gene TRBJ2-7; 7 nucleotides align to TRBD1. V was pared by 3 bases and J by 4 bases, with 6 bases of the junction left unmatched. The CDR3 contains 14 residues. The germline V gene has CDR1 MDHEN and CDR2 SYDVKM. CDR3 sequence (DNA): TGTGCCAGCAGTTTCGCAGGGGGAGAGTACGAGCAGTACTTC. Protein product: CASSFAGGEYEQYF.

This clonotype was seen at least ten times. The genes are TRBV3-1 and TRBJ1-2; D is uncertain. Germline V CDR1 and CDR2: LGHDT, YNNKEL (reference sequence). Trimming removed 8 bases from V and 7 bases from J, with 20 bases in between. The CDR3 is 14 residues long. The CDR3 reads CASYSGGSSSGYTF. CDR3 in DNA: TGTGCCAGCTATAGCGGAGGGAGTAGTAGTGGCTACACCTTC.

Here the CDR3 reads CATSRDLRAGRYEQYF. The CDR3 nucleotides read TGTGCCACCAGCAGAGACCTGAGGGCGGGGAGGTACGAGCAGTACTTC. This chain links TRBV15 with TRBJ2-7; tentative D call: TRBD2 (6 bases). Trimming took off 0 bases at V and 4 bases at J, with 16 bases between the two ends. Germline-derived CDR1 and CDR2 are LNHNV and YYDKDF (reference sequence). This CDR3 spans 16 amino acids.

This clonotype was seen a few times. The gene calls are TRBV6-2 or TRBV6-3 and TRBJ1-5; D call uncertain. V lost 2 bases and J 6 bases, leaving 11 bases between the germline ends. The CDR3 has 14 amino acids. Germline CDR1 reads MNHEY; CDR2 reads SVGEGT. CDR3 residues: CASSYVSFVQPQHF. The DNA of the CDR3 is TGTGCCAGCAGTTACGTATCCTTTGTTCAGCCCCAGCATTTT.

Many counts were recorded for this clonotype. V and J are TRBV7-9 and TRBJ2-7; D is possibly TRBD1 (6 bases). Deletions cut 6 bases from V and 2 bases from J, with 14 bases between. This CDR3 has 14 residues. CDR1 SEHNR and CDR2 FQNEAQ come from the germline V gene (reference sequence). CDR3 bases: TGTGCCAGCAGGCAGGGGACCATTCCCTACGAGCAGTACTTC. Its protein product is CASRQGTIPYEQYF.

This clonotype was found many times. V and J are TRBV6-2 or TRBV6-3 and TRBJ2-7, with 8 bases matching TRBD2. The CDR3 loop spans 15 amino acids. Germline CDR1 reads MNHEY; CDR2 reads SVGEGT. V lost 0 bases, J lost 3 bases, and 4 bases stayed unmatched. CDR3 sequence (DNA): TGTGCCAGCAGTTACTCAGCGGGAGCGGTCTACGAGCAGTACTTC. Translated, it gives CASSYSAGAVYEQYF.

In its sample, this clonotype was seen many times. The chain employs TRBV19 and TRBJ2-2, with D maybe TRBD2 (7 bases). The germline V gene encodes CDR1 LNHDA and CDR2 SQIVND (reference sequence). Trimming removed 1 base at V and 0 bases at J, with 18 bases between. The CDR3 loop spans 19 amino acids. CDR3 nucleotides: TGTGCCAGTAGTATAGGGTGGGGGGGGCCAACCTCGAACACCGGGGAGCTGTTTTTT. Residues: CASSIGWGGPTSNTGELFF.

This rearrangement joins TRBV12-3 or TRBV12-4 to TRBJ2-2; D not certain. The CDR3 loop spans 14 amino acids. V dropped 2 bases and J dropped 1 base, with 5 bases sitting between them. CDR3 DNA sequence: TGTGCCAGCAGTTTAAACAGGAACACCGGGGAGCTGTTTTTT. Translation: CASSLNRNTGELFF.

This clonotype was seen ten or more times. The V and J genes are TRBV6-1 and TRBJ1-2; TRBD1 agrees at 12 bases. The CDR3 totals 17 residues. V was clipped by 5 bases and J by 7 bases; unmatched bases: 14. Germline CDR1 reads MNHNS; CDR2 reads SASEGT. For the CDR3, the DNA is TGTGCCAGCAGTCCCCTGGGGGGGACAGGGGGCTCAGGTGGCTACACCTTC. The encoded protein is CASSPLGGTGGSGGYTF.

This clonotype has at least ten counts. The chain links TRBV7-2 to TRBJ2-7, with D perhaps matching TRBD2 (5 bases). The CDR3 is 13 amino acids. Germline V gene sequence: CDR1 SGHTA, CDR2 FQGNSA. V was pared by 7 bases and J by 2 bases, with 12 bases between. The CDR3 is CASMRDTAYEQYF. For the CDR3, the DNA is TGTGCCAGCATGAGGGATACAGCCTACGAGCAGTACTTC.

This clonotype was observed many times. The chain employs TRBV30 and TRBJ1-1; D not resolved. The V gene's germline CDR1 is GTSNPN and CDR2 SVGIG (reference sequence). CDR3 length: 11 amino acids. The V end lost 3 bases, the J end lost 11 bases, and 13 bases lay between the germline ends. The CDR3 protein is CAWRNKAGAFF. CDR3 nucleotide sequence: TGTGCCTGGAGAAACAAAGCAGGCGCTTTCTTT.

The gene calls are TRBV28 and TRBJ2-5; 12 positions agree with TRBD1. J lost 6 bases, V lost 6 bases, and 11 bases had no gene match. The germline gives CDR1 MDHEN, CDR2 SYDVKM. This CDR3 region has 16 residues. CDR3: CASRGTGTGGIKTQYF. CDR3 coding DNA: TGTGCCAGCAGGGGGACCGGGACAGGGGGCATAAAGACCCAGTACTTC.

This clonotype has at least ten counts. The V gene is TRBV12-3 or TRBV12-4, the J gene TRBJ1-2; 8 bases line up with TRBD1. The V gene end was trimmed by 6 bases and the J gene end by 6 bases; junction bases not matched to a gene: 6. The CDR3 is made up of 13 amino acids. CDR3 nucleotides: TGTGCCAGCAGGGGACAGGTCCCGGATGGCTACACCTTC. Translating it yields CASRGQVPDGYTF.

This clonotype was seen at least ten times. V and J are TRBV19 and TRBJ2-4, with D maybe TRBD1 (6 bases). CDR1 and CDR2 (germline): LNHDA, SQIVND (reference sequence). The CDR3 contains 14 residues. Trimming removed 5 bases from V and 5 bases from J, with 13 bases in between. In DNA, the CDR3 is TGTGCCAGTAGTCATCAGGGGATCCAAAACATTCAGTACTTC. Protein product: CASSHQGIQNIQYF. Full variable domain (missing parts from reference TRBV19 and TRBJ2-4): DGGITQSPKYLFRKEGQNVTLSCEQNLNHDAMYWYRQDPGQGLRLIYYSQIVNDFQKGDIAEGYSVSREKKESFPLTVTSAQKNPTAFYLCASSHQGIQNIQYFGAGTRLSVL.

The sample holds many counts of this clonotype. The chain has TRBV5-1 and TRBJ2-7, with D uncertain. The CDR3 spans 14 residues. Germline values: CDR1 SGHRS, CDR2 YFSETQ. The V and J ends lost 4 bases and 2 bases respectively, with 13 bases between them. The CDR3 loop is CASSLGPTAYEQYF. The CDR3, as DNA: TGCGCCAGCAGCCTTGGCCCCACAGCCTACGAGCAGTACTTC.

This clonotype was counted only a few times. The chain couples TRBV5-1 to TRBJ2-2; 7 positions match TRBD1. The J segment lost 2 bases and the V segment lost 1 base, leaving 11 bases of the junction unmatched. CDR1 is SGHRS, CDR2 YFSETQ, per germline. CDR3 size: 18 residues. CDR3 sequence: CASSLRGPGTVNTGELFF. In DNA form, the CDR3 reads TGCGCCAGCAGCTTGAGAGGCCCCGGGACAGTCAACACCGGGGAGCTGTTTTTT.

This clonotype was detected many times. The chain has TRBV28 and TRBJ2-2; the match to TRBD1 covers 9 bases. Trimming removed 5 bases from V and 1 base from J; junction bases left unmatched: 5. The V gene's germline CDR1 is MDHEN and CDR2 SYDVKM. The CDR3 is 16 residues long. The CDR3 loop is CASSPRDRVNTGELFF. The DNA of the CDR3 is TGTGCCAGCAGTCCGAGGGACAGGGTGAACACCGGGGAGCTGTTTTTT.

V gene TRBV6-5 combines with J gene TRBJ2-5; D gene ambiguous. Germline V CDR1 and CDR2: MNHEY, SVGAGI. The CDR3 runs to 13 residues. V lost 2 bases and J lost 7, with 11 bases in between. The CDR3 loop reads CASSYAVLGTQYF. The CDR3 region has the DNA TGTGCCAGCAGTTACGCTGTTTTAGGGACCCAGTACTTC.

This clonotype was detected ten times or more. The chain links TRBV7-9 to TRBJ2-5; TRBD1 is a possible D gene (6 bases). Germline V gene lookup returns CDR1 SEHNR and CDR2 FQNEAQ (reference sequence). V gave up 6 bases and J gave up 5 bases, with 10 bases separating them. The CDR3 runs to 12 residues. The CDR3 DNA follows: TGTGCCAGCAGTCTAGACAGGGAGACCCAGTACTTC. Encoded protein: CASSLDRETQYF.